This TCR beta chain came from a study of neurological immune-mediated disorders. TCRdb re-derived calls from the 5' RACE reads in MiXCR, one entry per CDR3 protein. The sample gives 50,000 to 60,000 distinct CDR3 sequences, 3% to 4.5% of which show up once; roughly 2% is in the top ten. This clonotype appeared many times. Germline assignment: CDR1 KGHSH and CDR2 LQKENI. CDR3 length: 16 amino acids. V was pared by 2 bases and J by 0 bases, with 8 bases between. The receptor was isolated from a woman aged 40 to 50 with multiple sclerosis. Specimen: CD4+ T cells from blood. V and J are TRBV18 and TRBJ2-6; D not resolved. CDR3 bases: TGTGCCAGCTCACCAAGAAGAGACTCTGGGGCCAACGTCCTGACTTTC. Its protein is CASSPRRDSGANVLTF. The full variable domain, completed using reference TRBV18 and TRBJ2-6, is NAGVMQNPRHLVRRRGQEARLRCSPMKGHSHVYWYRQLPEEGLKFMVYLQKENIIDESGMPKERFSAEFPKEGPSILRIQQVVRGDSAAYFCASSPRRDSGANVLTFGAGSRLTVL.